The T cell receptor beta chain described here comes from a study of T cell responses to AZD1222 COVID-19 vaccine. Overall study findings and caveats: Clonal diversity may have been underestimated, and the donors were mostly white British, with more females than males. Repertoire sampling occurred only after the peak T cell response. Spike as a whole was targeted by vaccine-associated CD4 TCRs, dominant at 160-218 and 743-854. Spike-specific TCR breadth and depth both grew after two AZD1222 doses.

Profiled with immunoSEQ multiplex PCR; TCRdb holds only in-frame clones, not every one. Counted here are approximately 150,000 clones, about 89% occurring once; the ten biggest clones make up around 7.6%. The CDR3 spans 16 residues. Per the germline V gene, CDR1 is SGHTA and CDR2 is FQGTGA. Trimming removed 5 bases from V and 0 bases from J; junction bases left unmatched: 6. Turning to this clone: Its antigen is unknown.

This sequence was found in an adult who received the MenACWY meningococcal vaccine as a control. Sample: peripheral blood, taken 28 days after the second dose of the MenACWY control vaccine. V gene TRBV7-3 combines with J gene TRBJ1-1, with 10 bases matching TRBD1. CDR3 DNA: TGTGCCAGCAGCCTAGGGACAGGGGCGATGAACACTGAAGCTTTCTTT. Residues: CASSLGTGAMNTEAFF. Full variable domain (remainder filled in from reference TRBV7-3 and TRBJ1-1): GAGVSQTPSNKVTEKGKYVELRCDPISGHTALYWYRQSLGQGPEFLIYFQGTGAADDSGLPNDRFFAVRPEGSVSTLKIQRTERGDSAVYLCASSLGTGAMNTEAFFGQGTRLTVV.